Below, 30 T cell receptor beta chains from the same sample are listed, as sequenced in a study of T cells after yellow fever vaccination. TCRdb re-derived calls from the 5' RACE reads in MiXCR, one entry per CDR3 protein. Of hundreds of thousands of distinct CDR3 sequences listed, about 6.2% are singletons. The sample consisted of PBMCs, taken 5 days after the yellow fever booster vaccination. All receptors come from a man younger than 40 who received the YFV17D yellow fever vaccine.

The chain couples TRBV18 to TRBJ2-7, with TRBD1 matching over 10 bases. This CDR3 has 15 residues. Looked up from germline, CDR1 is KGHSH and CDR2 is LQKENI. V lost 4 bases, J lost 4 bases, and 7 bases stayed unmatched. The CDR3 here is CASSQPGQGHYEQYF. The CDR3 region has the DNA TGTGCCAGCTCACAACCGGGACAGGGGCATTACGAGCAGTACTTC.

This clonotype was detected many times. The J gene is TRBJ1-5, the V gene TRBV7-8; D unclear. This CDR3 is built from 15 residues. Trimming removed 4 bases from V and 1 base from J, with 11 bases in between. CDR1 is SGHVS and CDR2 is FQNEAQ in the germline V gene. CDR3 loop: CASSYQTGSNQPQHF. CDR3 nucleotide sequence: TGTGCCAGCAGCTACCAGACGGGCAGCAATCAGCCCCAGCATTTT. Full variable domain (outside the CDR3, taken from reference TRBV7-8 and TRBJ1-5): GAGVSQSPRYKVAKRGQDVALRCDPISGHVSLFWYQQALGQGPEFLTYFQNEAQLDKSGLPSDRFFAERPEGSVSTLKIQRTQQEDSAVYLCASSYQTGSNQPQHFGDGTRLSIL.

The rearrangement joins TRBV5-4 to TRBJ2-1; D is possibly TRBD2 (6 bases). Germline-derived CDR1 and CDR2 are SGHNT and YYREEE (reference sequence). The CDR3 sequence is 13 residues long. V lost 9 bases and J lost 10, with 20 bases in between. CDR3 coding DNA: TGTGCCACCGGTTCGGGAGACCTTGAAGAGCAGTTCTTC. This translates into CATGSGDLEEQFF.

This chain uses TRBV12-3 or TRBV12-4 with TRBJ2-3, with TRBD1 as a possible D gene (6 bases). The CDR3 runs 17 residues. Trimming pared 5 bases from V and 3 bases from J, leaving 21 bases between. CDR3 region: CASSPTPTGPDTDTQYF. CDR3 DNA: TGTGCCAGCAGTCCGACCCCGACAGGACCTGATACAGATACGCAGTATTTT.

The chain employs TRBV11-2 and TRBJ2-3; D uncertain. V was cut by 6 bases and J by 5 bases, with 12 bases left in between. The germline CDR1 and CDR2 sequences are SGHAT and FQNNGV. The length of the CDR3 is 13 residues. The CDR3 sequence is CASSKIGVDTQYF. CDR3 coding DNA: TGTGCCAGCAGTAAGATTGGGGTAGATACGCAGTATTTT. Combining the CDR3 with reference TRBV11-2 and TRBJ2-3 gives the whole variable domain EAGVAQSPRYKIIEKRQSVAFWCNPISGHATLYWYQQILGQGPKLLIQFQNNGVVDDSQLPKDRFSAERLKGVDSTLKIQPAKLEDSAVYLCASSKIGVDTQYFGPGTRLTVL.

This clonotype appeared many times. The CDR3 DNA sequence: TGTGCCAGCAGCATGCAGACAGGGGGTGGTCAGCCCCAGCATTTT. Amino acids: CASSMQTGGGQPQHF. The rearrangement joins TRBV7-2 to TRBJ1-5; 9 nucleotides line up with TRBD1. CDR3 size: 15 residues. J was trimmed by 6 bases and V by 5 bases; bases with no gene match: 8. CDR1 is SGHTA and CDR2 is FQGNSA in the germline V gene.

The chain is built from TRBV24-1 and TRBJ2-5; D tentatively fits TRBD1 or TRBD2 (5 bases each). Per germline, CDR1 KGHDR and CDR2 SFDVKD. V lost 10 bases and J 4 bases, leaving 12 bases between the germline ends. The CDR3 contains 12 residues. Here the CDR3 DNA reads TGTGCCACGGGACGGCGGTTAGAGACCCAGTACTTC. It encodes CATGRRLETQYF.

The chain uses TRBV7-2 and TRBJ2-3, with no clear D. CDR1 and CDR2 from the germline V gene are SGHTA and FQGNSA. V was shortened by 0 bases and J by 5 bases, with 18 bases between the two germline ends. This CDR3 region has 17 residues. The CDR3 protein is CASSLAYSARRGDTQYF. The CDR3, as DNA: TGTGCCAGCAGCTTAGCATACAGCGCGAGAAGAGGAGATACGCAGTATTTT.

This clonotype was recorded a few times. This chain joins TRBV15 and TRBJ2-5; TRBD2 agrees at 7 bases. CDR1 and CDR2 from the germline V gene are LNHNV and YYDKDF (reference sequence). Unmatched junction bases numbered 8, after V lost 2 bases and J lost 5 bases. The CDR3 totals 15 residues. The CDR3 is CATSRKRDPRETQYF. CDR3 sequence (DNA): TGTGCCACCAGCAGAAAGCGGGACCCCCGGGAGACCCAGTACTTC.

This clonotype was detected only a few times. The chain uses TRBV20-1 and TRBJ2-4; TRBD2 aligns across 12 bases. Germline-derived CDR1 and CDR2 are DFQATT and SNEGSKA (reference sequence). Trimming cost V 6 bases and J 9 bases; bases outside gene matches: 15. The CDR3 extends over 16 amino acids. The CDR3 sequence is CSANPSGRAVVGIQYF. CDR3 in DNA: TGCAGTGCAAATCCTAGCGGGAGGGCCGTAGTCGGCATTCAGTACTTC.

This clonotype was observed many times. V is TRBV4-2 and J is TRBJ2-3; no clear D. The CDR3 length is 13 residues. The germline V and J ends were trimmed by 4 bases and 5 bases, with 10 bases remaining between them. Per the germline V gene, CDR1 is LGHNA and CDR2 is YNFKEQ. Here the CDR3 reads CASSLDRLDTQYF. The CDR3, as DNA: TGTGCCAGCAGCCTAGATCGTCTAGATACGCAGTATTTT.

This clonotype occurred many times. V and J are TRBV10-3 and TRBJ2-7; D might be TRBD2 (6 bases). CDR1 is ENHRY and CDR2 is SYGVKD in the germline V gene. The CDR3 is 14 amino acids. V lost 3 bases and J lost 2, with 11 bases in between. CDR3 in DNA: TGTGCCATCAGTGACTTAGCGGAAACCTACGAGCAGTACTTC. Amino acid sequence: CAISDLAETYEQYF.

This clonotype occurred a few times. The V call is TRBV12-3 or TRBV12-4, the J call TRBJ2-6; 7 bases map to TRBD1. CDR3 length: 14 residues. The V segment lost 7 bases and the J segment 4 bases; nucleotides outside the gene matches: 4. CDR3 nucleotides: TGTGCCAGCACCACAGGGGTCGGGGCCAACGTCCTGACTTTC. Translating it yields CASTTGVGANVLTF.

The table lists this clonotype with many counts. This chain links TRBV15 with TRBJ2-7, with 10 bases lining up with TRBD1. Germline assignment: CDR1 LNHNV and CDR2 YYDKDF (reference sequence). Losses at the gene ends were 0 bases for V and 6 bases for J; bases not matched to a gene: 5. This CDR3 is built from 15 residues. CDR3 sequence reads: CATSRETGGFGEQYF. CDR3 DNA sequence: TGTGCCACCAGCAGAGAGACAGGGGGCTTCGGCGAGCAGTACTTC. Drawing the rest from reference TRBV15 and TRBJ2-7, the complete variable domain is DAMVIQNPRYQVTQFGKPVTLSCSQTLNHNVMYWYQQKSSQAPKLLFHYYDKDFNNEADTPDNFQSRRPNTSFCFLDIRSPGLGDTAMYLCATSRETGGFGEQYFGPGTRLTVT.

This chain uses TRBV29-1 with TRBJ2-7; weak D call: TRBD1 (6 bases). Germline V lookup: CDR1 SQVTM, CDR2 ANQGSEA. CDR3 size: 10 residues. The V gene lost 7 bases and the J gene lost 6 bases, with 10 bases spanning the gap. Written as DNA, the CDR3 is TGCAGCGCCGGGGACATCGAGCAGTACTTC. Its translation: CSAGDIEQYF.

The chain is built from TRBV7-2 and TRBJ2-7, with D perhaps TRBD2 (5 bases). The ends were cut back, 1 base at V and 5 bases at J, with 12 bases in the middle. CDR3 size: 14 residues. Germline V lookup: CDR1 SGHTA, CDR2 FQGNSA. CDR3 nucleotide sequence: TGTGCCAGCAGCTTAGGAGGGTCGCAGGACGAGCAGTACTTC. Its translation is CASSLGGSQDEQYF.

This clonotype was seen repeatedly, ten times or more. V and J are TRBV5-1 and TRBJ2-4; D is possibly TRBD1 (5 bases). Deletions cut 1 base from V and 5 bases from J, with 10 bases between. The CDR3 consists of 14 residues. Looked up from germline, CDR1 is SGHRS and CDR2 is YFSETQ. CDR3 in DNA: TGCGCCAGCAGCTTGACGCAGGGTCAAAACATTCAGTACTTC. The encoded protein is CASSLTQGQNIQYF.

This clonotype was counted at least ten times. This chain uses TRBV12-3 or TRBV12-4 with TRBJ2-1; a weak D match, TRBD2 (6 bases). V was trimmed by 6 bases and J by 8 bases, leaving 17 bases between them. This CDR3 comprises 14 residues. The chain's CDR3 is CASSLGGGLDEQFF. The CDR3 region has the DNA TGTGCCAGCAGCCTGGGAGGAGGGTTGGATGAGCAGTTCTTC.

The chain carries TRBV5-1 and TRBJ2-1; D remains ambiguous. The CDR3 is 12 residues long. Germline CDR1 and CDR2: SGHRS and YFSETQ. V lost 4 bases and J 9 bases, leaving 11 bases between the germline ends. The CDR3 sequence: CASSLPATEQFF. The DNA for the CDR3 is TGCGCCAGCAGCCTCCCTGCGACTGAGCAGTTCTTC.

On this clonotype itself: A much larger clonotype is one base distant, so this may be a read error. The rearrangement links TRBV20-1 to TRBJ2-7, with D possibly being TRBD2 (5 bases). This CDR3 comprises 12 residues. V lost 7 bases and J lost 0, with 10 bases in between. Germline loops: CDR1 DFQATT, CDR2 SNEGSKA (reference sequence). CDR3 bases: TGCAGTGTTAGCGCGGACTCCTACGAGCAGTACTTC. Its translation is CSVSADSYEQYF.

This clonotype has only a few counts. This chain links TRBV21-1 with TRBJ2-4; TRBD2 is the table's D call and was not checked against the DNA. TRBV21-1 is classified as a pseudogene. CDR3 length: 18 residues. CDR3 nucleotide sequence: TGTGCCAGCAGCAAAACTAGCGGTTCCACACTAGCCAAAAACATTCAGTACTTC. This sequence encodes CASSKTSGSTLAKNIQYF.

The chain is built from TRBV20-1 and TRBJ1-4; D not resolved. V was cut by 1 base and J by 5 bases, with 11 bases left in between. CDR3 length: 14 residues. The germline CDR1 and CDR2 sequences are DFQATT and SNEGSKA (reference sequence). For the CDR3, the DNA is TGCAGTGCTAGAGGTCGGGGAGGGAATGAAAAACTGTTTTTT. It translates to CSARGRGGNEKLFF.

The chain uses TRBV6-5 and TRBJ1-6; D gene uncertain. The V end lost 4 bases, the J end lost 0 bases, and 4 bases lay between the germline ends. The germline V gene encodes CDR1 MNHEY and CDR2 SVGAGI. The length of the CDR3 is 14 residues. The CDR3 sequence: CASSSSSYNSPLHF. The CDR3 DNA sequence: TGTGCCAGCAGTTCGAGCTCCTATAATTCACCCCTCCACTTT.

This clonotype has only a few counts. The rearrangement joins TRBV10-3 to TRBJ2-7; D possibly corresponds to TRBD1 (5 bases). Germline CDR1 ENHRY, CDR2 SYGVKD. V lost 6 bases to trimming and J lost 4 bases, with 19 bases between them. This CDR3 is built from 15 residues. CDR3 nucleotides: TGTGCCATCAGGGAGCGTCCGGACACATATTACGAGCAGTACTTC. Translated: CAIRERPDTYYEQYF.

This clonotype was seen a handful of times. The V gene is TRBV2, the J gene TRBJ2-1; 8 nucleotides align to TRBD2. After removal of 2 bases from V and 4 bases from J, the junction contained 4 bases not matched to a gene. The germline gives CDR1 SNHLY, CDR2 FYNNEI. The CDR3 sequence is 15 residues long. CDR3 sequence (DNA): TGTGCCAGCAGTGAAAACAGCGGGAGTTACAATGAGCAGTTCTTC. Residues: CASSENSGSYNEQFF.

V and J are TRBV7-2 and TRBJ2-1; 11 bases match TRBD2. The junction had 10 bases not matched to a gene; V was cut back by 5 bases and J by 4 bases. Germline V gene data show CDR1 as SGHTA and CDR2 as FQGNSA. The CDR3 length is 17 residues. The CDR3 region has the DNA TGTGCCAGCAGCCCCCGCACCGGGACTAGCGGTTACAATGAGCAGTTCTTC. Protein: CASSPRTGTSGYNEQFF.

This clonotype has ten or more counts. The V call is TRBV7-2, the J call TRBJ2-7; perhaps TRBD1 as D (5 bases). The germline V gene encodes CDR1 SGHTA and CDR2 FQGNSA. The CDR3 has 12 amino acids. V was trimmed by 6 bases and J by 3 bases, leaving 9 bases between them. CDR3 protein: CASRPDSYEQYF. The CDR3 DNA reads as TGTGCCAGCAGGCCTGACAGCTACGAGCAGTACTTC.

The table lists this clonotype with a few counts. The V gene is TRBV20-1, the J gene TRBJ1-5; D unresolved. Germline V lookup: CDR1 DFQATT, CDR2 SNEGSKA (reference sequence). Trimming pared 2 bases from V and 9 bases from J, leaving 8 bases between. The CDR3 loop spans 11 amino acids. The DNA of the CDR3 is TGCAGTGCTAGATCCGGTGGGCCCCAGCATTTT. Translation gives CSARSGGPQHF.

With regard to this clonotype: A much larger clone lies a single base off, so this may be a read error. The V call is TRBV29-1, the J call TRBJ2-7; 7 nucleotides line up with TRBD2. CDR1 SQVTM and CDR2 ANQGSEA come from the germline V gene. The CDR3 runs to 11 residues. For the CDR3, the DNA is TGCGGCGCCTGGCGGGACTACGAGCTGTACTTC. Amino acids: CGAWRDYELYF.

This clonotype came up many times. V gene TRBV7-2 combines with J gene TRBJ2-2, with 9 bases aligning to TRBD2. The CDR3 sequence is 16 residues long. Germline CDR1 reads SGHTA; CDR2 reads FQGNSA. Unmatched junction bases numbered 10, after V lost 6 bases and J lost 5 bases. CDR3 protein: CASSPPGLALTGELFF. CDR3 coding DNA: TGTGCCAGCAGTCCCCCGGGACTAGCCTTAACCGGGGAGCTGTTTTTT.